The 14 T cell receptor beta chains given below trace back to one sample, sequenced in a study of T cell responses to AZD1222 COVID-19 vaccine. Method: immunoSEQ multiplex PCR; TCRdb's copy keeps in-frame clones and lacks some. The table has about 93,000 clones, approximately 83% seen once. Sequences were derived from peripheral blood, sampled on day 0 of AZD1222 vaccination. The receptors shown here come from an adult in good health.

This chain connects TRBV3-1 (or the pseudogene TRBV3-2) to TRBJ1-5; 9 bases are shared with TRBD1. This CDR3 contains 18 residues. The germline V gene has CDR1 LGHDT and CDR2 YNNKEL (reference sequence). V trimming: 3 bases; J trimming: 7 bases; junction bases outside the gene matches: 16. The DNA of the CDR3 is TGTGCCAGCAGCCACGGACAGGGGACCCCTTCGTCCTCCCAGCCCCAGCATTTT. Translation: CASSHGQGTPSSSQPQHF.

This rearrangement joins TRBV4-1 to TRBJ2-1; 10 bases align to TRBD2. The CDR3 length is 18 residues. V shed 1 base and J 9 bases; nucleotides not matched to a gene: 15. Germline V gene data show CDR1 as MGHRA and CDR2 as YSYEKL. The CDR3 reads CASSQASRGLAGDFEQFF. CDR3 sequence (DNA): TGCGCCAGCAGCCAAGCATCCCGCGGGCTAGCGGGAGACTTTGAGCAGTTCTTC.

The gene calls are TRBV7-9 and TRBJ2-7; TRBD1 agrees at 7 bases. CDR1 is SEHNR and CDR2 is FQNEAQ in the germline V gene (reference sequence). V lost 5 bases to trimming and J lost 2 bases; unmatched junction nucleotides: 9. This CDR3 has 15 amino acids. This CDR3 is CASSGRQGSPYEQYF. The DNA for the CDR3 is TGTGCCAGCAGCGGACGACAGGGTTCCCCCTACGAGCAGTACTTC.

The V gene is TRBV12-3 or TRBV12-4, the J gene TRBJ1-3, with 7 bases that match TRBD1. This CDR3 has 11 residues. The V gene end was trimmed by 8 bases and the J gene end by 11 bases; junction bases not matched to a gene: 6. The CDR3 bases are TGTGCCAGCGACAGGGAGGACTCCATATATTTT. Amino acids: CASDREDSIYF.

The gene calls are TRBV2 and TRBJ1-2, with TRBD1 as a possible D gene (6 bases). Looked up from germline, CDR1 is SNHLY and CDR2 is FYNNEI. CDR3 length: 15 residues. Trimming stripped 3 bases from V and 4 bases from J, with 15 bases between. The CDR3 DNA reads TGTGCCAGCAGTGATCGGCAGGGACAACTCTATGGCTACACCTTC. It codes for CASSDRQGQLYGYTF.

The chain recombines TRBV10-3 with TRBJ2-7; 9 bases are shared with TRBD2. Per the germline V gene, CDR1 is ENHRY and CDR2 is SYGVKD. This CDR3 region has 14 residues. V was clipped by 10 bases and J by 2 bases; unmatched bases: 9. The CDR3 loop is CATGPTSGTYEQYF. In DNA form, the CDR3 reads TGTGCCACCGGGCCGACTAGCGGAACCTACGAGCAGTACTTC.

The genes are TRBV28 and TRBJ2-7; maybe TRBD1 (6 bases). Germline V gene data show CDR1 as MDHEN and CDR2 as SYDVKM. The CDR3 contains 15 residues. The ends were cut back, 9 bases at V and 2 bases at J, with 20 bases in the middle. The DNA for the CDR3 is TGTGCCAGTGATTCGTACGGGACACCCACCTACGAGCAGTACTTC. Protein: CASDSYGTPTYEQYF.

V is TRBV3-1 (or the pseudogene TRBV3-2) and J is TRBJ1-3, with D unresolved. Germline CDR1 reads LGHDT; CDR2 reads YNNKEL (reference sequence). V lost 4 bases, J lost 6 bases, and 13 bases lay in between. This CDR3 has 14 amino acids. CDR3 sequence reads: CASSPARKENTIYF. The DNA for the CDR3 is TGTGCCAGCAGCCCAGCCCGTAAAGAAAACACCATATATTTT.

This clone turned up a few times. The chain carries TRBV25-1 and TRBJ1-1; D possibly corresponds to TRBD1 (5 bases). This CDR3 has 16 amino acids. V lost 3 bases and J 4 bases, leaving 18 bases between the germline ends. Germline V gives CDR1 MGHDK, CDR2 SYGVNS. The CDR3, as DNA: TGTGCCAGCAGTGACACCTCCGGGACGGAAGGCACTGAAGCTTTCTTT. As protein: CASSDTSGTEGTEAFF.

The V and J genes are TRBV19 and TRBJ2-7; possibly TRBD2 for D (5 bases). Germline CDR1 and CDR2: LNHDA and SQIVND (reference sequence). This CDR3 is built from 15 residues. V was cut by 4 bases and J by 4 bases, with 17 bases left in between. CDR3 in DNA: TGTGCCAGTAGTACTGTTAGCGAGGGTAGTTACGAGCAGTACTTC. Protein sequence: CASSTVSEGSYEQYF.

The rearrangement links TRBV18 to TRBJ2-7, with 13 positions matching TRBD2. CDR3 length: 15 amino acids. V lost 6 bases and J lost 2; bases outside the gene matches: 4. Germline CDR1 is KGHSH and CDR2 is LQKENI. The CDR3 is CASSDGTSGTYEQYF. The CDR3 nucleotides read TGTGCCAGCTCGGACGGGACTAGCGGGACCTACGAGCAGTACTTC.

This chain connects TRBV5-4 to TRBJ1-6; D remains unclear. The CDR3 is 13 residues long. CDR1 and CDR2 from the germline V gene are SGHNT and YYREEE (reference sequence). V lost 0 bases and J 5 bases, leaving 3 bases between the germline ends. CDR3 loop: CASSLGNNSPLHF. CDR3 bases: TGTGCCAGCAGCTTGGGAAATAATTCACCCCTCCACTTT.

The genes are TRBV19 and TRBJ2-7; 7 bases match TRBD2. Germline-derived CDR1 and CDR2 are LNHDA and SQIVND (reference sequence). V lost 7 bases, J lost 0 bases, and 9 bases stayed unmatched. There are 15 residues in the CDR3. In DNA form, the CDR3 reads TGTGCCAGTACCGACTCTGGGAGGGCCTCCTACGAGCAGTACTTC. Its translation is CASTDSGRASYEQYF. Using reference TRBV19 and TRBJ2-7 for the parts outside the CDR3, the full variable domain is DGGITQSPKYLFRKEGQNVTLSCEQNLNHDAMYWYRQDPGQGLRLIYYSQIVNDFQKGDIAEGYSVSREKKESFPLTVTSAQKNPTAFYLCASTDSGRASYEQYFGPGTRLTVT.

The rearrangement joins TRBV6-2 or TRBV6-3 to TRBJ1-2; 9 nucleotides agree with TRBD1. V gave up 5 bases and J gave up 1 base; unmatched junction bases: 5. Germline V gene sequence: CDR1 MNHEY, CDR2 SVGEGT. This CDR3 spans 15 amino acids. The CDR3 loop reads CASSAPGQGNYGYTF. The CDR3 region has the DNA TGTGCCAGCAGTGCCCCGGGACAGGGTAACTATGGCTACACCTTC.